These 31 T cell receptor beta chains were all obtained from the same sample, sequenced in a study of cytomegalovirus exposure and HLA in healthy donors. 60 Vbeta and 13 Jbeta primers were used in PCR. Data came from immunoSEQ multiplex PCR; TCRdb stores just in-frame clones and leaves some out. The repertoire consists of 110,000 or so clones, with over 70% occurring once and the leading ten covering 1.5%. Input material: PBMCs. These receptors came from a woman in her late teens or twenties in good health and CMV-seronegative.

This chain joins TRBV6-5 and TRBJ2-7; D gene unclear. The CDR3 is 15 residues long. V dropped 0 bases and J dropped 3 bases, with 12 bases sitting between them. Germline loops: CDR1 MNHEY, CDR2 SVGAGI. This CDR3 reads CASSYSSQSFYEQYF. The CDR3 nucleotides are TGTGCCAGCAGTTACTCGTCCCAGTCCTTCTACGAGCAGTACTTC.

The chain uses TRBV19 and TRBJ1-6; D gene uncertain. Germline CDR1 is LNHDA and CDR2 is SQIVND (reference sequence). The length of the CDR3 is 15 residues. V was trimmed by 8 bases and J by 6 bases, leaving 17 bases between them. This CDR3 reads CASGFREWGNSPLHF. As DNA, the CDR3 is TGTGCCAGTGGATTTCGGGAATGGGGTAATTCACCCCTCCACTTT.

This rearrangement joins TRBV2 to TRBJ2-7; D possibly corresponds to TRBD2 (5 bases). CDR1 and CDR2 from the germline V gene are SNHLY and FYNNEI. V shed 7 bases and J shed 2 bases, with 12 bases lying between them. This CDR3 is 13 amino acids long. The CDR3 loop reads CASTWTEAYEQYF. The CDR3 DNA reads TGTGCCAGCACCTGGACGGAGGCCTACGAGCAGTACTTC.

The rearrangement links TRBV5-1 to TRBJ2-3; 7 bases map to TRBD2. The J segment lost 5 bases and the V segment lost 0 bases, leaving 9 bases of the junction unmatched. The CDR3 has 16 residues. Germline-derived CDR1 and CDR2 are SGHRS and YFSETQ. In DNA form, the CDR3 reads TGCGCCAGCAGCTTGGTGGGAGCGGGGTATGTAGATACGCAGTATTTT. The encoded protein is CASSLVGAGYVDTQYF.

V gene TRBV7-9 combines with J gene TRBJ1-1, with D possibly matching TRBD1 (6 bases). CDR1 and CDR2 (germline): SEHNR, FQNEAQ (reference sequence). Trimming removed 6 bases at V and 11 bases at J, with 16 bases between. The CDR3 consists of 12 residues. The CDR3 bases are TGTGCCAGCAGTCTAACAGGGTATTGGGCTTTCTTT. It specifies CASSLTGYWAFF.

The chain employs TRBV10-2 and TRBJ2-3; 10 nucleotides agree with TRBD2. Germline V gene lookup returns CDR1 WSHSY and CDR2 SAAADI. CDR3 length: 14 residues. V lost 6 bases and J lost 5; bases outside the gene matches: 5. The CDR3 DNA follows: TGCGCCAGCAGGCTAGCGGGAGAGGTAGATACGCAGTATTTT. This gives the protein CASRLAGEVDTQYF.

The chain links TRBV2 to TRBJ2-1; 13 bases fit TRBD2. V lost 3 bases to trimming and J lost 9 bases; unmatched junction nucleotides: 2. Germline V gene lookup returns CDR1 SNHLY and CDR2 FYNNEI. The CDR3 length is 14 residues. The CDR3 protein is CASSDRTSGGEQFF. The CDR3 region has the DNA TGTGCCAGCAGTGACCGGACTAGCGGGGGTGAGCAGTTCTTC.

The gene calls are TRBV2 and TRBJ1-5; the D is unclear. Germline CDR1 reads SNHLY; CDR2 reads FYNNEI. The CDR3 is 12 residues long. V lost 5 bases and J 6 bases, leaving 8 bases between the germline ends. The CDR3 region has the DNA TGTGCCAGCAGTAATTCCGGTCAGCCCCAGCATTTT. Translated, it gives CASSNSGQPQHF.

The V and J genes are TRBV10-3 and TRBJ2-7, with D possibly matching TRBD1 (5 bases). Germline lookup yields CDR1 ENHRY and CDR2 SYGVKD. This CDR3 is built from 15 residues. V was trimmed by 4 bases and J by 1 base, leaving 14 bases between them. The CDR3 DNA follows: TGTGCCATCAGTGGGGGCCACAGCCAGTCCTACGAGCAGTACTTC. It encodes CAISGGHSQSYEQYF.

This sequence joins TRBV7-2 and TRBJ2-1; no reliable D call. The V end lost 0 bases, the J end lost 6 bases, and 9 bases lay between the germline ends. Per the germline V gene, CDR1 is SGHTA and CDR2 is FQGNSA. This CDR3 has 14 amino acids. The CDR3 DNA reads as TGTGCCAGCAGCTTAGCCTTAGTAGCCAATGAGCAGTTCTTC. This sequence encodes CASSLALVANEQFF.

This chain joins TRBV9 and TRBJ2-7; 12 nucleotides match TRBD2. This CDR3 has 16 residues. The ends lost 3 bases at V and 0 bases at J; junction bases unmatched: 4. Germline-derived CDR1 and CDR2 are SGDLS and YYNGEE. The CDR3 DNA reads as TGTGCCAGCAGCGAAGGGACTAGCGGGTTCTCCTACGAGCAGTACTTC. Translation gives CASSEGTSGFSYEQYF.

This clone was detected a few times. The CDR3 coding sequence is TGTGCCAGCAGACTTACAGGGAACTATGGCTACACCTTC. It specifies CASRLTGNYGYTF. The chain combines TRBV7-2 with TRBJ1-2, with D maybe TRBD1 (6 bases). Germline V gene lookup returns CDR1 SGHTA and CDR2 FQGNSA. V shed 6 bases and J shed 2 bases, with 10 bases lying between them. The CDR3 has 13 residues.

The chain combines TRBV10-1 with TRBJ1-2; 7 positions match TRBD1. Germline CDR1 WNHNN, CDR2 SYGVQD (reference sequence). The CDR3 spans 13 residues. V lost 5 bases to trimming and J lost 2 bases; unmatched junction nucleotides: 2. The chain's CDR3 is CASSPGQNYGYTF. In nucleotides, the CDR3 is TGCGCCAGCAGTCCGGGACAGAACTATGGCTACACCTTC.

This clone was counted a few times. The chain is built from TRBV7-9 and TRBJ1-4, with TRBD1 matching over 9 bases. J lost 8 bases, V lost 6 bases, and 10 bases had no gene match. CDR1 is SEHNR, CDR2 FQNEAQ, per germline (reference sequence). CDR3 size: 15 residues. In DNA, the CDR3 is TGTGCCAGCAGGGGCACCGGGACAGGGAGGGAAAAACTGTTTTTT. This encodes CASRGTGTGREKLFF.

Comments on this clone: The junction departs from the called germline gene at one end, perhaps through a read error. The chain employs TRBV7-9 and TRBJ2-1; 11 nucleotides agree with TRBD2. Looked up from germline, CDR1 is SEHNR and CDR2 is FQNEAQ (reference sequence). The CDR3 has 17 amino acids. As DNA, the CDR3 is TGTGCCGGCAGCTTTACGCTAGCGGGAGGCTCAGGGAAGGAGCAGTTCTTC. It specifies CAGSFTLAGGSGKEQFF.

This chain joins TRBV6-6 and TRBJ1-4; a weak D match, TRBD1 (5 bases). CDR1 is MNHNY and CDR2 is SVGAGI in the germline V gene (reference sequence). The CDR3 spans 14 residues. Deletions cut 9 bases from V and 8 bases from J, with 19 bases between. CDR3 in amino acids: CASSRGGDEEKLFF. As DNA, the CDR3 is TGTGCCAGTTCAAGGGGAGGGGACGAGGAAAAACTGTTTTTT.

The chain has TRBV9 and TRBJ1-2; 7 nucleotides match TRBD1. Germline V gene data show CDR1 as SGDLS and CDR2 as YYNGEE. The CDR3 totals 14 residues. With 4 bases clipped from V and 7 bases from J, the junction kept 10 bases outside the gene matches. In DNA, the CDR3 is TGTGCCAGCAGCCCAACGACAGGGTTCATTGGCTACACCTTC. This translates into CASSPTTGFIGYTF.

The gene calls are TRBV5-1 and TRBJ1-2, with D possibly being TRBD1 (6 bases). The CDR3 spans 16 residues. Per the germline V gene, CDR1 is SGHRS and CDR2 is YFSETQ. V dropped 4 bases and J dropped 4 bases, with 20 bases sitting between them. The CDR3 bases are TGCGCCAGCAGCCCGACTCCCCCCGGGACAACCTATGGCTACACCTTC. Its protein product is CASSPTPPGTTYGYTF.

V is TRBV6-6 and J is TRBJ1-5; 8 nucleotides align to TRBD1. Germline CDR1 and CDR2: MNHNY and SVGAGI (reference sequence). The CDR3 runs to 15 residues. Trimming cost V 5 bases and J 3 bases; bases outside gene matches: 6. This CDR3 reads CASSGDRGDNQPQHF. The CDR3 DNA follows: TGTGCCAGCAGTGGAGACAGGGGAGACAATCAGCCCCAGCATTTT.

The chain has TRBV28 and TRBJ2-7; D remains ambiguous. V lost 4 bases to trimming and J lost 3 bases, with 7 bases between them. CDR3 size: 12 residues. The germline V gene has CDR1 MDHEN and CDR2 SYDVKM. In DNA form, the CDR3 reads TGTGCCAGCAGTTATTACAGCTACGAGCAGTACTTC. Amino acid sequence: CASSYYSYEQYF.

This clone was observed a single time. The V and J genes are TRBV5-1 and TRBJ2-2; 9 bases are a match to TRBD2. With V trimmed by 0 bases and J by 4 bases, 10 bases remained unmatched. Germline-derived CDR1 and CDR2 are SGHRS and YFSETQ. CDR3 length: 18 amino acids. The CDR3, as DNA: TGCGCCAGCAGCTTGGTGTCTAGCGGGAATAAACCCACCGGGGAGCTGTTTTTT. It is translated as CASSLVSSGNKPTGELFF.

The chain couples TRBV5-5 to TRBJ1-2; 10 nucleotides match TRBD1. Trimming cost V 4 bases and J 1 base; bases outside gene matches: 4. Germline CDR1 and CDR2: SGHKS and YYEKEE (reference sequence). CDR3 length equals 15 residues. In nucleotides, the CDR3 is TGTGCCAGCAGCCCCCGGACAGGGGGTAACTATGGCTACACCTTC. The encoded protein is CASSPRTGGNYGYTF.

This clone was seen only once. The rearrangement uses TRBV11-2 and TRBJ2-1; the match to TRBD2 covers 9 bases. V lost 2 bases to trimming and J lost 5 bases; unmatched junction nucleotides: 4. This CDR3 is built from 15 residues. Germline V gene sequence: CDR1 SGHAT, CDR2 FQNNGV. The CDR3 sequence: CASSLTSGSHNEQFF. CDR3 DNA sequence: TGTGCCAGCAGCTTAACTAGCGGGTCTCACAATGAGCAGTTCTTC.

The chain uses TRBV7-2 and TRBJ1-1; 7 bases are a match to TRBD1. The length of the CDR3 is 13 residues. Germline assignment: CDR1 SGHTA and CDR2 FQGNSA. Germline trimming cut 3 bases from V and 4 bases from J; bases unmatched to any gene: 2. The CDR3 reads CASSLTGFTEAFF. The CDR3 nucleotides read TGTGCCAGCAGCTTGACAGGGTTCACTGAAGCTTTCTTT.

The CDR3 DNA follows: TGTGCCAGCAGACCACTAGCGGGAGTCTACGAGCAGTACTTC. Encoded protein: CASRPLAGVYEQYF. The chain carries TRBV5-6 and TRBJ2-7, with 11 bases fitting TRBD2. CDR3 length equals 14 residues. The germline V gene encodes CDR1 SGHDT and CDR2 YYEEEE. V was clipped by 5 bases and J by 3 bases; unmatched bases: 4. Based on the CDR3 plus reference TRBV5-6 and TRBJ2-7, the full variable domain is DAGVTQSPTHLIKTRGQQVTLRCSPKSGHDTVSWYQQALGQGPQFIFQYYEEEERQRGNFPDRFSGHQFPNYSSELNVNALLLGDSALYLCASRPLAGVYEQYFGPGTRLTVT.

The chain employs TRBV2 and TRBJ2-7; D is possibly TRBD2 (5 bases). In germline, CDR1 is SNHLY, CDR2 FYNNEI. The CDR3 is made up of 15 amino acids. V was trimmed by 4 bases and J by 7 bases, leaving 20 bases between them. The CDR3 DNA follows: TGTGCCAGCAGTGTGCGTTTGGGGATTCGAGGGGAGCAGTACTTC. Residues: CASSVRLGIRGEQYF.

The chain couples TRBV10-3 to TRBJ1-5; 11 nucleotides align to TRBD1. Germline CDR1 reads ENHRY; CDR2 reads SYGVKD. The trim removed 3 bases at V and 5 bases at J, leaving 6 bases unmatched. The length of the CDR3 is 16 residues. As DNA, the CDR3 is TGTGCCATCAGTGATTCGTGGGACAGGGGGGATCAGCCCCAGCATTTT. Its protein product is CAISDSWDRGDQPQHF.

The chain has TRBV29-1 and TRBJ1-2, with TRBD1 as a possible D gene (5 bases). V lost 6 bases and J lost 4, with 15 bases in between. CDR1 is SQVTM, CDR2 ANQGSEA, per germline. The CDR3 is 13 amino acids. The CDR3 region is CSVLSGGGYGYTF. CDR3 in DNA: TGCAGCGTGCTGTCCGGGGGGGGCTATGGCTACACCTTC.

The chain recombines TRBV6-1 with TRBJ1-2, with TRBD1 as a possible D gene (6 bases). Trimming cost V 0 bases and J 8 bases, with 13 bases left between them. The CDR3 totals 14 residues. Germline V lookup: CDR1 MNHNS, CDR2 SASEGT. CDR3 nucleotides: TGTGCCAGCAGTGAAGCTCAGGGGCGCTGGGGCTACACCTTC. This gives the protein CASSEAQGRWGYTF.

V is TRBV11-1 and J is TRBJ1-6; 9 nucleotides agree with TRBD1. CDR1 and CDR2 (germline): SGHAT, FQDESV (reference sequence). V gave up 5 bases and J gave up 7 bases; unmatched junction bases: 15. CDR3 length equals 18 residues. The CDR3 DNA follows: TGTGCCAGCAGCCTCTCCTCAGTTGGCGGGACAGGGAATTCACCCCTCCACTTT. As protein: CASSLSSVGGTGNSPLHF.

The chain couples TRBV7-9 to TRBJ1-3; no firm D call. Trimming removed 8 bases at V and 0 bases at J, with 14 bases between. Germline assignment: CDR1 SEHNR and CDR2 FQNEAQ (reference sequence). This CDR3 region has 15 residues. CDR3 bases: TGTGCCAGCGTACCGGTGGGAGACTCTGGAAACACCATATATTTT. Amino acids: CASVPVGDSGNTIYF. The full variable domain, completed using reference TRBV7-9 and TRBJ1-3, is DTGVSQNPRHKITKRGQNVTFRCDPISEHNRLYWYRQTLGQGPEFLTYFQNEAQLEKSRLLSDRFSAERPKGSFSTLEIQRTEQGDSAMYLCASVPVGDSGNTIYFGEGSWLTVV.